This T cell receptor (beta chain) was recovered during a study of Graves' ophthalmopathy and Graves' hyperthyroidism. Study findings and constraints: Forecasting of ophthalmopathy progression by the model achieved approximately 70% sensitivity and roughly 72% specificity. Detected in blood as well were most expanded thyroid clonotypes with frequency above 0.001.

Excluded: other autoimmune disease, uncontrolled infection, pregnancy or lactation. Patients were diagnosed from clinical symptoms, serum thyroxine, TRAb, thyroid ultrasound and orbital computed tomography. Germline V gene data show CDR1 as DFQATT and CDR2 as SNEGSKA (reference sequence). This CDR3 spans 12 amino acids. The V gene lost 6 bases and the J gene lost 4 bases, with 12 bases spanning the gap. This clonotype was detected a few times. Its target is unknown. Investigators amplified TCR beta CDR3 regions from RNA transcripts. HTBI-primed RT-PCR formed the first round, and a multiplex PCR formed the second. MiXCR, run by TCRdb on the multiplex PCR reads, gives a single entry per CDR3 protein. The table records 300,000 to 400,000 distinct CDR3 sequences, roughly a sixth of them present only once.

The chain couples TRBV20-1 to TRBJ2-5; the D gene could be TRBD1 or TRBD2 (5 bases each). The clonotype originates from an adult man with Graves' ophthalmopathy. Sequenced sample: peripheral blood. The CDR3 DNA sequence: TGCAGTGCCCTGGGGACCTCAGAGACCCAGTACTTC. This codes for CSALGTSETQYF.